The 17 T cell receptor beta chains presented below share a single source sample, sequenced in a study of CD8 T cells in ankylosing spondylitis. General study points: A TCR beta motif of eight or nine highly homologous variants seemed to mark ankylosing spondylitis blood.

TCRdb fed the 5' RACE reads into MiXCR, producing one record per CDR3 protein. The repertoire holds about 450,000 distinct CDR3 sequences, with about 24% as singletons. Antigens of these TCRs are unknown. The sequenced sample consisted of blood, either unsorted or a sorted T cell fraction (not recorded which). Receptors originate from a male donor with ankylosing spondylitis.

V gene TRBV7-9 combines with J gene TRBJ2-1; D gene uncertain. This CDR3 contains 14 residues. CDR1 SEHNR and CDR2 FQNEAQ come from the germline V gene (reference sequence). V dropped 5 bases and J dropped 8 bases, with 16 bases sitting between them. CDR3 amino acids: CASSLLLGSHEQFF. As DNA, the CDR3 is TGTGCCAGCAGCCTACTGCTGGGGTCCCATGAGCAGTTCTTC.

Written as DNA, the CDR3 is TGTGCCAGCAGCCAGGACAGGGGATATGGCAATCAGCCCCAGCATTTT. Protein product: CASSQDRGYGNQPQHF. The chain combines TRBV14 with TRBJ1-5; 9 nucleotides match TRBD1. The CDR3 has 16 residues. The germline gives CDR1 SGHDN, CDR2 FVKESK. V dropped 3 bases and J dropped 2; count of bases not matched to a gene: 5.

This clonotype was counted a few times. The chain employs TRBV20-1 and TRBJ2-1; 10 nucleotides agree with TRBD2. The CDR3 length is 16 residues. V dropped 2 bases and J dropped 7; count of bases not matched to a gene: 11. Germline values: CDR1 DFQATT, CDR2 SNEGSKA (reference sequence). The CDR3: CSARSTASGSRNEQFF. The CDR3 coding sequence is TGCAGTGCTAGATCGACCGCTAGCGGGAGTAGGAATGAGCAGTTCTTC.

This clonotype was observed a few times. The chain is built from TRBV12-3 or TRBV12-4 and TRBJ2-2; possibly TRBD1 for D (6 bases). V lost 3 bases and J lost 5, with 10 bases in between. This CDR3 is 14 amino acids long. The CDR3 sequence: CASSFDTGTGELFF. In nucleotides, the CDR3 is TGTGCCAGCAGTTTTGACACAGGGACCGGGGAGCTGTTTTTT.

This clonotype was counted only a few times. The J gene is TRBJ2-1, the V gene TRBV12-3 or TRBV12-4; no firm D call. Trimming cost V 5 bases and J 5 bases, with 7 bases left between them. CDR3 length: 12 residues. CDR3 loop: CASSVQNNEQFF. CDR3 bases: TGTGCCAGCAGTGTCCAAAACAATGAGCAGTTCTTC.

This clonotype has a handful of counts. The chain employs TRBV20-1 and TRBJ2-7; TRBD2 matches 13 bases. CDR1 and CDR2 (germline): DFQATT, SNEGSKA (reference sequence). The CDR3 has 16 residues. Losses at the gene ends were 0 bases for V and 1 base for J; bases not matched to a gene: 3. The CDR3 spells CSARDGTSGASYEQYV. CDR3 bases: TGCAGTGCTAGAGATGGGACTAGCGGGGCTTCCTACGAGCAGTACGTC.

This clonotype showed up many times. V is TRBV29-1 and J is TRBJ1-1; D ambiguous. The CDR3 loop spans 13 amino acids. CDR1 is SQVTM and CDR2 is ANQGSEA in the germline V gene. Trimming shortened V by 1 base and J by 0 bases, and 6 bases separated the two germline ends. CDR3: CSVEGQLNTEAFF. CDR3 sequence (DNA): TGCAGCGTTGAAGGCCAGCTGAACACTGAAGCTTTCTTT. The full variable domain, rest sourced from reference TRBV29-1 and TRBJ1-1, is SAVISQKPSRDICQRGTSLTIQCQVDSQVTMMFWYRQQPGQSLTLIATANQGSEATYESGFVIDKFPISRPNLTFSTLTVSNMSPEDSSIYLCSVEGQLNTEAFFGQGTRLTVV.

This clonotype showed up many times. The V call is TRBV29-1, the J call TRBJ1-1, with TRBD1 matching 7 bases. Germline CDR1 reads SQVTM; CDR2 reads ANQGSEA. CDR3 length: 11 amino acids. The V and J ends lost 7 bases and 4 bases, in that order; junction bases with no gene match: 3. The DNA for the CDR3 is TGCAGCGGGGGACAGCTCACTGAAGCTTTCTTT. This encodes CSGGQLTEAFF.

The CDR3 sequence: CASSISGSWHTGELFF. DNA of the CDR3: TGTGCCAGTAGTATATCGGGCAGTTGGCACACCGGGGAGCTGTTTTTT. This chain joins TRBV19 and TRBJ2-2; unclear D gene. The CDR3 has 16 amino acids. Germline lookup yields CDR1 LNHDA and CDR2 SQIVND (reference sequence). V lost 2 bases and J lost 3, with 13 bases in between.

The genes are TRBV7-2 and TRBJ2-2, with D possibly matching TRBD2 (6 bases). Germline CDR1 and CDR2: SGHTA and FQGNSA. V lost 3 bases, J lost 3 bases, and 8 bases lay in between. This CDR3 is built from 14 residues. CDR3 DNA sequence: TGTGCCAGCAGCTTTAGCGGTTACACCGGGGAGCTGTTTTTT. This translates into CASSFSGYTGELFF.

V usage is TRBV12-3 or TRBV12-4 and J usage is TRBJ2-5, with D possibly TRBD2 on 5 matching bases. Trimming removed 3 bases from V and 0 bases from J, with 11 bases in between. The CDR3 totals 15 residues. The chain's CDR3 is CASSFVGRDQETQYF. DNA of the CDR3: TGTGCCAGCAGTTTTGTTGGGCGGGACCAAGAGACCCAGTACTTC.

The chain links TRBV2 to TRBJ2-7, with D possibly TRBD2 on 6 matching bases. V was cut by 5 bases and J by 5 bases, with 16 bases left in between. The germline gives CDR1 SNHLY, CDR2 FYNNEI. This CDR3 has 14 amino acids. This chain's CDR3 is CASSPRLGGNEQYF. The CDR3 nucleotides are TGTGCCAGCAGTCCCCGACTAGGTGGCAACGAGCAGTACTTC.

This clonotype has only a few counts. The J gene is TRBJ2-1, the V gene TRBV25-1, with a tentative D call TRBD2 (5 bases). The CDR3 contains 15 residues. CDR1 is MGHDK, CDR2 SYGVNS, per germline. Trimming left V 6 bases short and J 7 bases short, with 19 bases between. This chain's CDR3 is CASRRRLSLGNEQFF. The CDR3 DNA follows: TGTGCCAGCAGAAGGAGGTTGTCTTTGGGGAATGAGCAGTTCTTC.

This clonotype was detected a few times. V usage is TRBV11-1 and J usage is TRBJ1-3; tentatively, D is TRBD1 (5 bases). V shed 2 bases and J shed 0 bases, with 17 bases lying between them. The germline V gene has CDR1 SGHAT and CDR2 FQDESV (reference sequence). The CDR3 spans 18 residues. CDR3 DNA sequence: TGTGCCAGCAGCTTACCTTATAGGGGCGAGAGCTCTGGAAACACCATATATTTT. Translation: CASSLPYRGESSGNTIYF.

The chain recombines TRBV30 with TRBJ1-1, with 7 bases aligning to TRBD1. Germline CDR1 and CDR2: GTSNPN and SVGIG (reference sequence). Unmatched junction bases numbered 8, after V lost 4 bases and J lost 0 bases. CDR3 size: 15 residues. CDR3 residues: CAWTIQTGMNTEAFF. The CDR3 region has the DNA TGTGCCTGGACTATCCAGACAGGGATGAACACTGAAGCTTTCTTT.

This clonotype has only a few counts. This sequence joins TRBV11-2 and TRBJ2-3; D is undetermined. CDR1 and CDR2 from the germline V gene are SGHAT and FQNNGV. The CDR3 length is 14 residues. V was clipped by 4 bases and J by 4 bases, with 12 bases between them. CDR3 sequence reads: CASSSTLSADTQYF. The CDR3 coding sequence is TGTGCCAGCAGCTCGACCCTATCCGCAGATACGCAGTATTTT.

The chain combines TRBV9 with TRBJ1-2; D call uncertain. Germline V lookup: CDR1 SGDLS, CDR2 YYNGEE. This CDR3 region has 15 residues. V was clipped by 0 bases and J by 8 bases, with 17 bases between them. CDR3 sequence: CASSVASTVERGYTF. DNA of the CDR3: TGTGCCAGCAGCGTAGCTAGTACCGTCGAGAGAGGCTACACCTTC.